The 21 T cell receptor beta chains given below trace back to one sample, sequenced in a study of blood T cell repertoires in COVID-19. Only in-frame clones appear in the TCRdb table, and some are missing; sequencing was by immunoSEQ multiplex PCR. The top ten hold approximately 13% of the sample, which has about 240,000 clones, roughly four fifths seen once. Sequencing input: peripheral blood. Source of these receptors: a woman between 55 and 75 years old with active or convalescent COVID-19.

The chain carries TRBV2 and TRBJ1-1; 10 bases fit TRBD1. Germline CDR1 reads SNHLY; CDR2 reads FYNNEI. The length of the CDR3 is 14 residues. The V and J ends lost 6 bases and 4 bases, in that order; junction bases with no gene match: 5. The CDR3 DNA reads as TGTGCCAGCAGAAGGGACAGGGGAAGCACTGAAGCTTTCTTT. Translating it yields CASRRDRGSTEAFF.

V gene TRBV6-4 combines with J gene TRBJ2-1, with TRBD2 matching over 8 bases. From germline, CDR1 is MRHNA and CDR2 SNTAGT. With V trimmed by 6 bases and J by 3 bases, 10 bases remained unmatched. This CDR3 has 16 residues. This CDR3 reads CASSDTERGSYNEQFF. DNA for the CDR3: TGTGCCAGCAGCGACACCGAGCGGGGGAGCTACAATGAGCAGTTCTTC.

V is TRBV7-9 and J is TRBJ1-1; 7 nucleotides agree with TRBD1. The CDR3 length is 14 residues. Germline values: CDR1 SEHNR, CDR2 FQNEAQ (reference sequence). V dropped 3 bases and J dropped 6; count of bases not matched to a gene: 7. CDR3 loop: CASSLSGQLSEAFF. The CDR3 DNA follows: TGTGCCAGCAGCTTGTCGGGACAGCTCTCTGAAGCTTTCTTT.

In its sample, this clone was seen a few times. V is TRBV2 and J is TRBJ1-3; 11 nucleotides align to TRBD1. There are 16 residues in the CDR3. Germline V gives CDR1 SNHLY, CDR2 FYNNEI. V dropped 7 bases and J dropped 4; count of bases not matched to a gene: 9. The CDR3 loop reads CASTVLDRGQGNTIYF. The CDR3 DNA follows: TGTGCCAGCACGGTACTGGACAGGGGGCAGGGAAACACCATATATTTT.

The chain combines TRBV5-1 with TRBJ2-2; D might be TRBD2 (7 bases). The CDR3 consists of 16 residues. Trimming took off 0 bases at V and 3 bases at J, with 12 bases between the two ends. Looked up from germline, CDR1 is SGHRS and CDR2 is YFSETQ. CDR3 in amino acids: CASSLDGGPDTGELFF. The CDR3 coding sequence is TGCGCCAGCAGCTTGGACGGGGGGCCGGACACCGGGGAGCTGTTTTTT.

The V call is TRBV6-5, the J call TRBJ1-5, with TRBD1 matching over 10 bases. V was pared by 6 bases and J by 6 bases, with 8 bases of the junction left unmatched. This CDR3 contains 15 residues. CDR1 is MNHEY, CDR2 SVGAGI, per germline. CDR3 DNA: TGTGCCAGCAGCAGAACCGGGACAGGGGTTCAGCCCCAGCATTTT. It encodes CASSRTGTGVQPQHF.

The chain combines TRBV7-3 with TRBJ1-1; 8 nucleotides align to TRBD1. The CDR3 spans 14 residues. Germline CDR1 reads SGHTA; CDR2 reads FQGTGA. Trimming removed 4 bases from V and 1 base from J; junction bases left unmatched: 2. This CDR3 is CASSSGGRNTEAFF. Written as DNA, the CDR3 is TGTGCCAGCAGCTCAGGGGGCCGGAACACTGAAGCTTTCTTT.

For the CDR3, the DNA is TGTGCCAGCAGTCCTGGGACAGGGAATGGCTACACCTTC. This codes for CASSPGTGNGYTF. This chain joins TRBV12-3 or TRBV12-4 and TRBJ1-2; TRBD1 agrees at 9 bases. V was clipped by 5 bases and J by 6 bases; unmatched bases: 4. This CDR3 is built from 13 residues.

This chain joins TRBV27 and TRBJ1-1, with TRBD1 as a possible D gene (6 bases). Deletions cut 5 bases from V and 6 bases from J, with 19 bases between. Germline-derived CDR1 and CDR2 are MNHEY and SMNVEV (reference sequence). The CDR3 loop spans 15 amino acids. In DNA, the CDR3 is TGTGCCAGCAGTCCCCGCGGGGGCGATTCCTCTGAAGCTTTCTTT. Translation gives CASSPRGGDSSEAFF.

J is TRBJ2-5 and V is TRBV7-6; TRBD2 matches 12 bases. Germline V gives CDR1 SGHVS, CDR2 FNYEAQ. This CDR3 is 18 amino acids long. V lost 1 base, J lost 4 bases, and 10 bases stayed unmatched. The CDR3: CASSLGRLAGALRETQYF. Written as DNA, the CDR3 is TGTGCCAGCAGCTTAGGACGACTAGCGGGGGCGCTCCGAGAGACCCAGTACTTC.

This clone was observed a single time. The chain combines TRBV11-2 with TRBJ2-1; a weak D match, TRBD1 (6 bases). Germline V gives CDR1 SGHAT, CDR2 FQNNGV. The germline V and J ends were trimmed by 6 bases and 6 bases, with 12 bases remaining between them. This CDR3 spans 13 amino acids. This CDR3 reads CASSQARGNEQFF. In nucleotides, the CDR3 is TGTGCCAGCAGTCAAGCCAGGGGCAATGAGCAGTTCTTC.

The J gene is TRBJ2-7, the V gene TRBV7-2; a possible D gene is TRBD1 (6 bases). Germline V gene sequence: CDR1 SGHTA, CDR2 FQGNSA. The CDR3 consists of 13 residues. Trimming took 6 bases from V and 0 from J, leaving 9 bases between them. This CDR3 reads CASRTGYSYEQYF. The CDR3 region has the DNA TGTGCCAGCAGAACAGGGTACTCCTACGAGCAGTACTTC. The variable domain in full, with the rest retrieved from reference TRBV7-2 and TRBJ2-7, is GAGVSQSPSNKVTEKGKDVELRCDPISGHTALYWYRQSLGQGLEFLIYFQGNSAPDKSGLPSDRFSAERTGGSVSTLTIQRTQQEDSAVYLCASRTGYSYEQYFGPGTRLTVT.

This clone was detected a few times. This CDR3 reads CASTSTGDKTQYF. In DNA form, the CDR3 reads TGTGCCAGCACCTCGACAGGGGACAAGACCCAGTACTTC. V gene TRBV7-9 combines with J gene TRBJ2-5; TRBD1 agrees at 8 bases. J lost 6 bases, V lost 7 bases, and 7 bases had no gene match. CDR1 SEHNR and CDR2 FQNEAQ come from the germline V gene (reference sequence). The CDR3 length is 13 residues.

The chain uses TRBV5-1 and TRBJ2-2; 9 nucleotides line up with TRBD2. With V trimmed by 0 bases and J by 2 bases, 8 bases remained unmatched. Germline V gene data show CDR1 as SGHRS and CDR2 as YFSETQ. This CDR3 is built from 18 residues. CDR3 sequence reads: CASSLDGSGGPNTGELFF. CDR3 bases: TGCGCCAGCAGCTTGGACGGCAGCGGGGGGCCAAACACCGGGGAGCTGTTTTTT.

The chain uses TRBV5-6 and TRBJ1-2, with 7 nucleotides matching TRBD1. V gave up 5 bases and J gave up 4 bases; unmatched junction bases: 8. CDR1 is SGHDT, CDR2 YYEEEE, per germline. This CDR3 has 14 amino acids. DNA of the CDR3: TGTGCCAGCAGGACAAAACAGGGGATCTATGGCTACACCTTC. Its protein product is CASRTKQGIYGYTF.

The V gene is TRBV9, the J gene TRBJ1-4, with D perhaps TRBD1 (6 bases). The CDR3 loop spans 16 amino acids. The V end lost 0 bases, the J end lost 4 bases, and 13 bases lay between the germline ends. Germline V CDR1 and CDR2: SGDLS, YYNGEE. The CDR3 sequence: CASSVDSRGHNEKLFF. The CDR3 DNA reads TGTGCCAGCAGCGTAGATTCTAGGGGACATAATGAAAAACTGTTTTTT.

The chain's CDR3 is CATSLPNSPLHF. In DNA, the CDR3 is TGTGCCACCTCACTCCCCAATTCACCCCTCCACTTT. The rearrangement links TRBV10-3 to TRBJ1-6; no clear D gene. The V gene lost 10 bases and the J gene lost 7 bases, with 11 bases spanning the gap. The CDR3 length is 12 residues. Germline V gene data show CDR1 as ENHRY and CDR2 as SYGVKD.

The rearrangement uses TRBV2 and TRBJ1-4; possibly TRBD1 for D (6 bases). The CDR3 covers 18 residues. Trimming took 7 bases from V and 4 from J, leaving 25 bases between them. Germline-derived CDR1 and CDR2 are SNHLY and FYNNEI. The CDR3 coding sequence is TGTGCCAGCAAAGGGGACAAGGGAAGAGGGGTGCTTAATGAAAAACTGTTTTTT. Translated, it gives CASKGDKGRGVLNEKLFF.

V gene TRBV6-5 combines with J gene TRBJ1-1, with a possible D match to TRBD1 (6 bases). Looked up from germline, CDR1 is MNHEY and CDR2 is SVGAGI. Trimming left V 4 bases short and J 5 bases short, with 17 bases between. The length of the CDR3 is 15 residues. This CDR3 reads CASSSLVQGRTEAFF. The CDR3, as DNA: TGTGCCAGCAGTTCCCTAGTACAGGGTAGAACTGAAGCTTTCTTT.

V and J are TRBV3-1 (or the pseudogene TRBV3-2) and TRBJ2-5; D unresolved. The CDR3 sequence is 11 residues long. From germline, CDR1 is LGHDT and CDR2 YNNKEL (reference sequence). The V and J ends lost 3 bases and 5 bases respectively, with 4 bases between them. CDR3 nucleotides: TGTGCCAGCAGCCACGGGGAGACCCAGTACTTC. Protein: CASSHGETQYF.

The CDR3 region is CASSVQGSNQPQHF. DNA for the CDR3: TGTGCCAGCAGTGTACAGGGTAGCAATCAGCCCCAGCATTTT. The V and J genes are TRBV2 and TRBJ1-5, with D possibly being TRBD1 (6 bases). The V gene lost 4 bases and the J gene lost 0 bases, with 7 bases spanning the gap. Germline assignment: CDR1 SNHLY and CDR2 FYNNEI. The CDR3 is 14 residues long.